This entry features one T cell receptor beta chain sequence. Germline loops: CDR1 LNHDA, CDR2 SQIVND (reference sequence). Trimming took off 7 bases at V and 0 bases at J, with 10 bases between the two ends. The CDR3 is 14 amino acids. These data belong to a study of cytomegalovirus exposure and HLA in healthy donors. Vbeta (60) and Jbeta (13) primers were used in the PCR. The data were produced by immunoSEQ multiplex PCR, yet TCRdb's version contains in-frame clones alone and is incomplete. This sample yields approximately 93,000 clones, of which roughly 73% are seen a single time; 3% to 4% belongs to the top ten.

The chain joins TRBV19 to TRBJ1-5, with no clear D. The sequenced sample was PBMCs. The TCR originated in a woman between 35 and 50 years old in good health and CMV-seronegative. CDR3 region: CASISRYSNQPQHF. DNA of the CDR3: TGTGCCAGTATTTCTCGGTATAGCAATCAGCCCCAGCATTTT.